The subject of this entry is one T cell receptor beta chain. Clones were read by immunoSEQ multiplex PCR, and TCRdb kept only the in-frame ones, dropping some. The sample gives 250,000 to 350,000 clones, nearly 90% of which show up once; 1.7% is in the top ten. This sample was included in a study of blood T cell repertoires in COVID-19. Sequenced: PBMCs or T cells enriched from blood (not recorded which). This clonotype was obtained from a woman under 30 with acute COVID-19.

In DNA form, the CDR3 reads TGTGCCAGTAACCGGGACAAAGATCAGCCCCAGCATTTT. This codes for CASNRDKDQPQHF. The chain combines TRBV10-3 with TRBJ1-5, with a weak D call TRBD1 (6 bases). V was cut by 10 bases and J by 5 bases, with 15 bases left in between. The CDR3 sequence is 13 residues long. From germline, CDR1 is ENHRY and CDR2 SYGVKD.